The sequence of this T cell receptor (beta chain) was determined in a study of blood T cell repertoires in COVID-19. The Seattle patients joined while their infection was active and were tracked longitudinally afterward. Here immunoSEQ multiplex PCR was the method, and the copy in TCRdb shows in-frame clones only, minus some. The table records about 76,000 clones, roughly 85% of them present only once. This clone was detected only a few times. This CDR3 region has 12 residues. Germline CDR1 is SGHTA and CDR2 is FQGNSA. With 5 bases removed from V and 4 bases from J, the gap between germline ends came to 6 bases.

The V and J genes are TRBV7-2 and TRBJ1-5; maybe TRBD1 (5 bases). This clonotype was sampled from a man aged 55 to 69 with COVID-19, enrolled during active disease. Sequencing was carried out using peripheral blood. The CDR3 here is CASSGQNQPQHF. In DNA form, the CDR3 reads TGTGCCAGCAGCGGACAAAATCAGCCCCAGCATTTT.